In this sample, the clone carrying this T cell receptor beta chain turned up a few times. Its antigen remains unknown. Primers used in a second PCR of about 7 to 12 cycles were a sample-barcoded 5' primer and a J-beta primer mix. Each CDR3 protein gets one entry after TCRdb re-called the 5' RACE reads with MiXCR. The profile shows approximately 760,000 distinct CDR3 sequences, 25% of them singletons. The sample comes from a study of blood T cells in healthy people across ages. V was trimmed by 2 bases and J by 10 bases, leaving 9 bases between them. The CDR3 sequence is 13 residues long. Germline CDR1 is PRHDT and CDR2 is FYEKMQ (reference sequence). Findings and caveats of the study: TCR beta diversity, measured per million T cells, fell in a roughly linear way with age. Diversity estimated from one million T cells was considered an underestimate.

In addition, the sample was reused for a study of T cells of mothers and their children. In that study: No clone of persistent microchimeric T cells was detected.

This TCR came from a boy younger than 18 in good health. The V call is TRBV13, the J call TRBJ1-6, with a possible D match to TRBD1 (6 bases). The sequenced material came from blood. This chain's CDR3 is CASSLTGSSPLHF. CDR3 DNA sequence: TGTGCCAGCAGCTTAACAGGGAGCTCACCCCTCCACTTT.